This entry lists 8 T cell receptor beta chains sequenced from one sample in a study of blood T cells in healthy people across ages. The authors ran a second PCR of about 7 to 11 cycles using a sample-barcoded 5' primer and a J-beta primer mix. In TCRdb, the 5' RACE reads were re-called with MiXCR into one record per CDR3 protein. The data hold about 1,500,000 distinct CDR3 sequences, with around 39% observed a single time. The sequenced material came from blood. The receptors come from a woman aged 18-35 years in good health.

This chain uses TRBV18 with TRBJ2-1; 8 nucleotides agree with TRBD1. There are 14 residues in the CDR3. Germline lookup yields CDR1 KGHSH and CDR2 LQKENI. The V and J ends lost 6 bases and 7 bases, in that order; junction bases with no gene match: 8. In DNA form, the CDR3 reads TGTGCCAGCTCCTGGACAGGGATTGAAAATGAGCAGTTCTTC. The encoded protein is CASSWTGIENEQFF.

This clonotype was observed a handful of times. The chain recombines TRBV6-1 with TRBJ2-7; D uncertain. The CDR3 extends over 12 amino acids. Germline CDR1 MNHNS, CDR2 SASEGT. The germline V and J ends were trimmed by 0 bases and 9 bases, with 9 bases remaining between them. CDR3 coding DNA: TGTGCCAGCAGTGAAGCGGACCAAGGGCAGTACTTC. It specifies CASSEADQGQYF.

This clonotype was seen a few times. The chain links TRBV2 to TRBJ1-4; D is unclear. V was shortened by 5 bases and J by 11 bases, with 15 bases between the two germline ends. The V gene's germline CDR1 is SNHLY and CDR2 FYNNEI. CDR3 size: 13 residues. The CDR3 DNA follows: TGTGCCAGCAGTCCACTTCTAACCTGGAAACTGTTTTTT. As protein: CASSPLLTWKLFF.

A single count supports this clonotype. The chain joins TRBV25-1 to TRBJ2-7; D not certain. Looked up from germline, CDR1 is MGHDK and CDR2 is SYGVNS. Trimming stripped 7 bases from V and 7 bases from J, with 14 bases between. This CDR3 comprises 12 residues. The CDR3 coding sequence is TGTGCCAGCACCGCCTCTGGCAATGAGCAGTACTTC. This encodes CASTASGNEQYF.

This CDR3 reads CASSVPQLEKLFF. DNA of the CDR3: TGTGCCAGCAGCGTTCCCCAGCTTGAAAAACTGTTTTTT. This chain links TRBV7-9 with TRBJ1-4, with no clear D. Trimming left V 5 bases short and J 7 bases short, with 11 bases between. The germline V gene has CDR1 SEHNR and CDR2 FQNEAQ (reference sequence). The CDR3 contains 13 residues.

This rearrangement joins TRBV2 to TRBJ1-5; the match to TRBD1 covers 7 bases. The length of the CDR3 is 15 residues. CDR1 is SNHLY and CDR2 is FYNNEI in the germline V gene. The V and J ends lost 4 bases and 2 bases, in that order; junction bases with no gene match: 5. The CDR3 coding sequence is TGTGCCAGCAGTGGGGGACAGATTGGCAATCAGCCCCAGCATTTT. It encodes CASSGGQIGNQPQHF.

There are a few counts of this clonotype. The gene calls are TRBV6-1 and TRBJ2-4, with D maybe TRBD2 (5 bases). In germline, CDR1 is MNHNS, CDR2 SASEGT. CDR3 size: 16 residues. V was clipped by 0 bases and J by 3 bases, with 12 bases between them. For the CDR3, the DNA is TGTGCCAGCAGTGAAGCGCTGGAGGCCGGCAAAAACATTCAGTACTTC. Protein sequence: CASSEALEAGKNIQYF.

V is TRBV2 and J is TRBJ2-6; 7 bases map to TRBD1. The CDR3 has 15 amino acids. V gave up 8 bases and J gave up 2 bases; unmatched junction bases: 6. CDR1 is SNHLY and CDR2 is FYNNEI in the germline V gene. CDR3 residues: CASLRGGAGANVLTF. The CDR3 DNA follows: TGTGCCAGCTTGCGAGGGGGCGCTGGGGCCAACGTCCTGACTTTC. Supplemented by reference TRBV2 and TRBJ2-6, the full variable domain reads EPEVTQTPSHQVTQMGQEVILRCVPISNHLYFYWYRQILGQKVEFLVSFYNNEISEKSEIFDDQFSVERPDGSNFTLKIRSTKLEDSAMYFCASLRGGAGANVLTFGAGSRLTVL.